This note documents a single TCR beta chain sequence. Its specificity is unknown. This CDR3 is 15 amino acids long. V gave up 4 bases and J gave up 3 bases, with 15 bases separating them. CDR1 is LGHNA and CDR2 is YSLEER in the germline V gene. This entry belongs to a study of CD8 T cells in ankylosing spondylitis. The authors made TCR beta libraries by quantitative 5'-RACE with molecular barcodes. TCRdb analysed the 5' RACE reads with MiXCR anew, one entry per CDR3 protein. Found here are more than 150,000 distinct CDR3 sequences, around a tenth of them singletons; the top ten hold about 29%. Regarding the study as a whole: Matched synovial fluid from ankylosing spondylitis patients was reported to be enriched for disease-linked clones. Earlier studies detected some motif variants in reactive arthritis synovial fluid and blood. Characteristic of ankylosing spondylitis blood, it appeared, was a TCR beta motif comprising several highly homologous variants.

The sample taken for sequencing was blood, either unsorted or a sorted T cell fraction (not recorded which). The chain recombines TRBV4-3 with TRBJ1-1, with D uncertain. The origin of this receptor is a male donor with ankylosing spondylitis or in good health (not recorded which). CDR3 loop: CASSPNPGLHTEAFF. In DNA form, the CDR3 reads TGCGCCAGCAGCCCTAATCCGGGCCTTCACACTGAAGCTTTCTTT.